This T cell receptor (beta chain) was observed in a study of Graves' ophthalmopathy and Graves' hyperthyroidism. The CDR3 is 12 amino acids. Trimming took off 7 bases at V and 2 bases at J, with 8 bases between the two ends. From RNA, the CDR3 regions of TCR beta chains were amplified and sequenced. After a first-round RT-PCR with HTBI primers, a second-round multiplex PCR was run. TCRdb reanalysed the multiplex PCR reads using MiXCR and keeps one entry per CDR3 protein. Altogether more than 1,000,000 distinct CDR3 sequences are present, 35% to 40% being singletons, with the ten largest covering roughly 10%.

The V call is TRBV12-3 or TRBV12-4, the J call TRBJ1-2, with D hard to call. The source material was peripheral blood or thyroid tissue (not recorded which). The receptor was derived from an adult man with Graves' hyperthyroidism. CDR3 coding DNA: TGTGCCAGCACACCGGGAAACTATGGCTACACCTTC. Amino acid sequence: CASTPGNYGYTF.